This entry concerns a single TCR beta chain. What it recognizes is unknown. The germline gene is not matched at one end of the junction; a read error may be the cause. TCRdb's table, derived via immunoSEQ multiplex PCR, lists solely in-frame clones and lacks some. The sample lists approximately 190,000 clones, approximately 91% occurring once. Germline V gene sequence: CDR1 SSHAT, CDR2 FNYEAQ (reference sequence). The length of the CDR3 is 15 residues. The sample comes from a study of T cell responses to AZD1222 COVID-19 vaccine. Study results and limitations: Most donors were white British, females outnumbered males, and clonal diversity was possibly underestimated. Spike-specific TCR breadth and depth both grew after two AZD1222 doses.

The sample was peripheral blood, taken on day 0 of AZD1222 vaccination. The receptor's source is an adult in good health. The rearrangement joins TRBV7-7 to TRBJ2-5, with D perhaps given as TRBD1 or TRBD2 (7 bases each). This chain's CDR3 is CASSPVGGGGETQYF. The CDR3 DNA sequence: TGTGCTAGCAGCCCGGTGGGAGGGGGCGGAGAGACCCAGTACTTC.